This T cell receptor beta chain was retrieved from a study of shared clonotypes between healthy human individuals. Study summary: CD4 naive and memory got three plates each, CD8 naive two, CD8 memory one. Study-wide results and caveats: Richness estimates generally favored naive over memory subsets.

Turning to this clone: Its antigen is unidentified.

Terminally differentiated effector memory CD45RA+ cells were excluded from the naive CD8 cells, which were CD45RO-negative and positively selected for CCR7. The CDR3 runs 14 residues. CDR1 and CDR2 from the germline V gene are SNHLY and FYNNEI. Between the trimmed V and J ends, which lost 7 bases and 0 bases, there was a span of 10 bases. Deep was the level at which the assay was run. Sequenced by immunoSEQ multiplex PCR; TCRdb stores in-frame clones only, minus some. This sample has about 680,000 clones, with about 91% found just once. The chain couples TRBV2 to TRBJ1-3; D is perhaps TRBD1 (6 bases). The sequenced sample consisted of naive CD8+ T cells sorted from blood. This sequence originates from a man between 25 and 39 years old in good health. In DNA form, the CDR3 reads TGTGCCAGCATGACAGGACGCTCTGGAAACACCATATATTTT. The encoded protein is CASMTGRSGNTIYF.